The present entry profiles one T cell receptor beta chain with its context. This entry is derived from a study of blood T cell repertoires in COVID-19. Study-level background: Acute and convalescent COVID-19 samples came from the United States, Italy and Spain. Nucleic acid was either cDNA or gDNA, and it came from T cells, B-cell-depleted T cells, or PBMCs.

Under the authors' procedure: From reference gene primer amplification, estimates of nucleated cell counts were derived. Sequenced by immunoSEQ multiplex PCR; TCRdb stores in-frame clones only, minus some. The D gene and trimming were derived from the DNA, and the V and J assignments and clone size from that table. The profile shows tens of thousands of clones, around 81% of them singletons. CDR3 length equals 12 residues. Germline V gene data show CDR1 as KGHSH and CDR2 as LQKENI. Trimming pared 3 bases from V and 7 bases from J, leaving 9 bases between. Seattle patients were enrolled while actively infected and followed longitudinally.

The sequenced sample was peripheral blood. The chain has TRBV18 and TRBJ1-2; unclear D gene. The source of this sequence is a woman aged 80 or over with COVID-19, enrolled during active disease. CDR3 sequence reads: CASSPDVSGYTF. As DNA, the CDR3 is TGTGCCAGCTCACCTGATGTTAGTGGCTACACCTTC.